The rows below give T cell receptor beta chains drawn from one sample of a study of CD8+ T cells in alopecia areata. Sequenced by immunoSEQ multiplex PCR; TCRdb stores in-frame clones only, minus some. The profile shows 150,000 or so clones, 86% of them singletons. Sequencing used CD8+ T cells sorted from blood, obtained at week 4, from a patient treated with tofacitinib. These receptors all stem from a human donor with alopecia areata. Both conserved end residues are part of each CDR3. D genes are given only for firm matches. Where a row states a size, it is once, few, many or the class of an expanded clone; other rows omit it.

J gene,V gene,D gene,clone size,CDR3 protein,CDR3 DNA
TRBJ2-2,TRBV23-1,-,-,CASSQGRGVITGELFF,TGCGCCAGCAGTCAAGGGCGAGGGGTTATCACCGGGGAGCTGTTTTTT
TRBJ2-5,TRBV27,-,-,CASSLSIPPQETQYF,TGTGCCAGCAGCCTTTCAATCCCTCCACAAGAGACCCAGTACTTC
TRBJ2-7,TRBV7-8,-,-,CASSLRGARTYEQYF,TGTGCCAGCAGCTTACGGGGGGCAAGGACCTACGAGCAGTACTTC
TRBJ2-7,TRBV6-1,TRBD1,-,CASSAQGEVSEQYF,TGTGCCAGCAGCGCACAGGGGGAAGTGAGCGAGCAGTACTTC
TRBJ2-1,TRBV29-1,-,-,CSVPNRENEQFF,TGCAGCGTCCCAAACAGGGAGAATGAGCAGTTCTTC
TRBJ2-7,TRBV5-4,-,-,CASSLGPEQYF,TGTGCCAGCAGCTTGGGTCCCGAGCAGTACTTC
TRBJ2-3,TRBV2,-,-,CASGPGPSTDTQYF,TGTGCCAGCGGGCCCGGGCCTAGCACAGATACGCAGTATTTT
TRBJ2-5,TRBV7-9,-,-,CASSRLATGETQYF,TGTGCCAGCAGCCGGCTTGCTACAGGGGAGACCCAGTACTTC
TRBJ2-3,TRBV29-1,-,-,CSVRARDPTGDTQYF,TGCAGCGTGAGGGCCCGGGACCCCACTGGGGATACGCAGTATTTT
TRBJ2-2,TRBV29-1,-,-,CSVEGQNTGELFF,TGCAGCGTTGAAGGTCAGAACACCGGGGAGCTGTTTTTT
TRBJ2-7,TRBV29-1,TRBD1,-,CSVWTGDGYEQYF,TGCAGCGTTTGGACAGGGGATGGGTACGAGCAGTACTTC
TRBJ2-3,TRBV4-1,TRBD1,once,CASSLSPGTGVSSTDTQYF,TGCGCCAGCAGCCTGTCCCCCGGGACAGGGGTGTCTAGCACAGATACGCAGTATTTT
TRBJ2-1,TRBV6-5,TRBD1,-,CASSSGTGGLNEQFF,TGTGCCAGCAGTTCCGGGACAGGGGGTCTCAATGAGCAGTTCTTC
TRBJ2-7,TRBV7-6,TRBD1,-,CASSFGTGREQYF,TGTGCCAGCAGCTTTGGGACAGGGCGCGAGCAGTACTTC
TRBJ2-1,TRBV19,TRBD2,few,CASSIVPSGYNEQFF,TGTGCCAGTAGTATAGTGCCTAGCGGATACAATGAGCAGTTCTTC
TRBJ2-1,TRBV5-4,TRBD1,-,CASSLTGQGGSNEQFF,TGTGCCAGCAGCCTGACCGGACAGGGAGGTTCGAATGAGCAGTTCTTC
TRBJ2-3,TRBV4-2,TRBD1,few,CASSPDRGGTDTQYF,TGTGCCAGCAGCCCGGACAGGGGAGGTACAGATACGCAGTATTTT
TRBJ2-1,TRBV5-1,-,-,CASSLSPDEQFF,TGCGCCAGCAGCTTGTCTCCCGATGAGCAGTTCTTC
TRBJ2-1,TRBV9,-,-,CASSVSERNEQFF,TGTGCCAGCAGCGTTTCAGAGAGGAATGAGCAGTTCTTC
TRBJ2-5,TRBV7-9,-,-,CASSLVVSQETQYF,TGTGCCAGCAGCTTAGTTGTCAGCCAAGAGACCCAGTACTTC
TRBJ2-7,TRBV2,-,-,CASSDSWERLWNEQYF,TGTGCCAGCAGTGATTCGTGGGAGAGACTATGGAACGAGCAGTACTTC
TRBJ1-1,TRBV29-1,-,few,CSVEDLGGDTEAFF,TGCAGCGTTGAAGATCTAGGGGGGGACACTGAAGCTTTCTTT
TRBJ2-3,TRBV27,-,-,CASSLSPGLRTDTQYF,TGTGCCAGCAGTTTATCGCCGGGACTCCGCACAGATACGCAGTATTTT
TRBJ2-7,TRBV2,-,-,CASDLAQKDPEQYF,TGTGCCAGTGACCTAGCGCAGAAGGACCCCGAGCAGTACTTC
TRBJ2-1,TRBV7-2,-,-,CASSLYGSNEQFF,TGTGCCAGCAGCTTATACGGGAGTAATGAGCAGTTCTTC
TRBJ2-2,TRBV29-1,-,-,CSVTWGTTGELFF,TGCAGCGTTACGTGGGGTACCACCGGGGAGCTGTTTTTT
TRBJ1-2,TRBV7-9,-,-,CASHLGGTYGYTF,TGTGCCAGCCACCTCGGGGGAACCTATGGCTACACCTTC
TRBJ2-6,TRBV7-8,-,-,CASSLLGTPSSGANVLTF,TGTGCCAGCAGCTTACTAGGGACCCCATCCTCTGGGGCCAACGTCCTGACTTTC
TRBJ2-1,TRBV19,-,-,CASRASWSEQFF,TGTGCCAGTAGGGCGAGCTGGAGTGAGCAGTTCTTC
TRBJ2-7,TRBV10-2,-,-,CASSPGHFEVQYF,TGCGCCAGCAGCCCGGGACACTTTGAGGTGCAGTACTTC
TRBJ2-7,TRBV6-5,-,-,CASSYSPSYEQYF,TGTGCCAGCAGTTACTCCCCCTCCTACGAGCAGTACTTC
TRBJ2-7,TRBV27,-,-,CASSPGASYEQYF,TGTGCCAGCAGTCCCGGGGCCTCATACGAGCAGTACTTC
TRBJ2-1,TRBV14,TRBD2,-,CASSQDGTSGRSQFF,TGTGCCAGCAGCCAAGATGGGACTAGCGGGAGGTCCCAGTTCTTC
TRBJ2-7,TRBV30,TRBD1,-,CAWRETGPGEQYF,TGTGCCTGGAGGGAGACAGGGCCTGGAGAGCAGTACTTC
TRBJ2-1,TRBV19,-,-,CASSAGSYNEQFF,TGTGCCAGTAGTGCGGGATCTTACAATGAGCAGTTCTTC
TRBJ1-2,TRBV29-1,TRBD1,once,CSVSGTGGIGYTF,TGCAGCGTTTCCGGGACAGGGGGCATAGGCTACACCTTC
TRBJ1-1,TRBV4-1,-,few,CASSLGPLNTEAFF,TGCGCCAGCAGCCTGGGACCGTTGAACACTGAAGCTTTCTTT
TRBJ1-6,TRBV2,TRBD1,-,CASIPGQNNSPLHF,TGTGCCAGCATCCCGGGACAGAATAATTCACCCCTCCACTTT
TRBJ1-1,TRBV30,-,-,CALEGSDSSKAFF,TGTGCCTTGGAGGGGTCCGACAGCTCTAAAGCTTTCTTT
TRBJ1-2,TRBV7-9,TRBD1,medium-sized,CASSLDREGNYGYTF,TGTGCCAGCAGCCTTGACAGGGAGGGGAACTATGGCTACACCTTC
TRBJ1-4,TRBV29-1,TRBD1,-,CSVEDSSMTGAPNEKLFF,TGCAGCGTTGAAGATTCCTCGATGACAGGGGCGCCTAATGAAAAACTGTTTTTT
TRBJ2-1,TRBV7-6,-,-,CASSFGGQPYNEQFF,TGTGCCAGCAGCTTTGGGGGGCAACCCTACAATGAGCAGTTCTTC